Listed below are T cell receptor beta chains from one sample, sequenced in a study of shared clonotypes between healthy human individuals. Some clones are missing from TCRdb's copy, which holds only in-frame ones; the method was immunoSEQ multiplex PCR. The repertoire includes under 1,100,000 clones, around 82% of them detected once, and 0.6% to 0.7% sits in the top ten. Sequencing input: memory CD4+ T cells from PBMCs. The receptors were sampled from a man younger than 35 in good health. Some clones in this sample may be carry-over from other donors' samples. CDR3s include the opening cysteine and the closing phenylalanine or tryptophan. Fields, in order: D gene, V gene, clone size, J gene, CDR3 DNA, CDR3 protein. The D gene is left open where the match is weak. Size is omitted from some rows. Given values are once, few, many or a class for expanded clones.

d_call: .; v_call: TRBV5-1; clone_size: many; j_call: TRBJ2-7; cdr3_nt: TGCGCCAGCAGCCCGGAAACACAGGGTGTGCAGTACTTC; cdr3_aa: CASSPETQGVQYF
d_call: .; v_call: TRBV5-1; clone_size: .; j_call: TRBJ2-3; cdr3_nt: TGCGCCAGCACCTGGGACGGCGGGGGCACCACAGATACGCAGTATTTT; cdr3_aa: CASTWDGGGTTDTQYF
d_call: .; v_call: TRBV7-6; clone_size: .; j_call: TRBJ2-5; cdr3_nt: TGTGCCAGCGGAACTGGGGGGACGGGCGGGGAGACCCAGTACTTC; cdr3_aa: CASGTGGTGGETQYF
d_call: .; v_call: TRBV9; clone_size: .; j_call: TRBJ2-3; cdr3_nt: TGTGCCAGCAGCGTAGAGCGGATAGGGGATACGCAGTATTTT; cdr3_aa: CASSVERIGDTQYF
d_call: TRBD1; v_call: TRBV28; clone_size: .; j_call: TRBJ2-7; cdr3_nt: TGTGCCAGCAGTCTACAGGGGGCCGAGCAGTACTTC; cdr3_aa: CASSLQGAEQYF
d_call: TRBD2; v_call: TRBV7-6; clone_size: .; j_call: TRBJ2-1; cdr3_nt: TGTGCCAGCAGCTCCCGACTAGCGGGTCGAGGCTACAATGAGCAGTTCTTC; cdr3_aa: CASSSRLAGRGYNEQFF
d_call: .; v_call: TRBV7-9; clone_size: .; j_call: TRBJ1-1; cdr3_nt: TGTGCCAGCAGCTCACAGGCGAACACTGAAGCTTTCTTT; cdr3_aa: CASSSQANTEAFF
d_call: TRBD1; v_call: TRBV5-6; clone_size: .; j_call: TRBJ1-4; cdr3_nt: TGTGCCAGCAGCCTACCTTGGACAGGACCTAATGAAAAACTGTTTTTT; cdr3_aa: CASSLPWTGPNEKLFF
d_call: .; v_call: TRBV5-1; clone_size: .; j_call: TRBJ1-1; cdr3_nt: TGCGCCACTACTGACGTACGCCCGGGGACTGAAGCTTTCTTT; cdr3_aa: CATTDVRPGTEAFF
d_call: .; v_call: TRBV30; clone_size: .; j_call: TRBJ1-4; cdr3_nt: TGTGCCTGGAGCCCAGACCCTAGGCGGAACCCAAATGGGATGTGGGAAAAACTGTTTTTT; cdr3_aa: CAWSPDPRRNPNGMWEKLFF
d_call: .; v_call: TRBV5-5; clone_size: few; j_call: TRBJ1-1; cdr3_nt: TGTGCCAGCAGCTTGGTTCAGGGGAGGACTGAAGCTTTCTTT; cdr3_aa: CASSLVQGRTEAFF
d_call: TRBD1; v_call: TRBV7-3; clone_size: .; j_call: TRBJ2-1; cdr3_nt: TGTGCCAGCAGCTTAAATAGGCCACAGGGGGCGTTGAATGAGCAGTTCTTC; cdr3_aa: CASSLNRPQGALNEQFF
d_call: TRBD2; v_call: TRBV7-2; clone_size: .; j_call: TRBJ2-3; cdr3_nt: TGTGCCAGCAGCCTCCGGACTAGGTCAGATACGCAGTATTTT; cdr3_aa: CASSLRTRSDTQYF
d_call: TRBD2; v_call: TRBV5-1; clone_size: .; j_call: TRBJ2-1; cdr3_nt: TGCGCCAGCAGCTTTGGGCAGCGGGAGTTCTACAATGAGCAGTTCTTC; cdr3_aa: CASSFGQREFYNEQFF
d_call: .; v_call: TRBV5-6; clone_size: few; j_call: TRBJ1-2; cdr3_nt: TGTGCCAGCAGCTTGGGATACGGAGACTATGGCTACACCTTC; cdr3_aa: CASSLGYGDYGYTF
d_call: TRBD1; v_call: TRBV5-6; clone_size: .; j_call: TRBJ2-2; cdr3_nt: TGTGCCAGCAGCTTGGCAGGGGGCGCTTCAGGGACCGGGGAGCTGTTTTTT; cdr3_aa: CASSLAGGASGTGELFF
d_call: TRBD2; v_call: TRBV7-3; clone_size: .; j_call: TRBJ2-1; cdr3_nt: TGTGCCAGCAGCTTTGGGACTAATAATGAGCAGTTCTTC; cdr3_aa: CASSFGTNNEQFF
d_call: .; v_call: TRBV11-3; clone_size: .; j_call: TRBJ2-1; cdr3_nt: TGTGCCAGCAGCTTATTGTATAGAACCCATGAGCAGTTCTTC; cdr3_aa: CASSLLYRTHEQFF
d_call: .; v_call: TRBV20-1; clone_size: .; j_call: TRBJ2-7; cdr3_nt: TGCAGTGCGACGGGGAGCGAGCAGTACTTC; cdr3_aa: CSATGSEQYF
d_call: TRBD2; v_call: TRBV27; clone_size: .; j_call: TRBJ2-7; cdr3_nt: TGTGCCAGCAGTCCCTTTATTGGGACTAGCGTAACCTACGAGCAGTACTTC; cdr3_aa: CASSPFIGTSVTYEQYF
d_call: TRBD1; v_call: TRBV2; clone_size: .; j_call: TRBJ2-3; cdr3_nt: TGTGCCAGCAGGGACAGGGGGGGCACAGATACGCAGTATTTT; cdr3_aa: CASRDRGGTDTQYF
d_call: .; v_call: TRBV28; clone_size: once; j_call: TRBJ2-7; cdr3_nt: TGTGCCAGCACTACGGCAGGGTCGCTCTACGAGCAGTACTTC; cdr3_aa: CASTTAGSLYEQYF
d_call: TRBD1; v_call: TRBV28; clone_size: .; j_call: TRBJ1-4; cdr3_nt: TGTGCCAGCAGTTCACGACCCCGGACAGGGCTGGACGGTGAAAAACTGTTTTTT; cdr3_aa: CASSSRPRTGLDGEKLFF
d_call: .; v_call: TRBV7-6; clone_size: .; j_call: TRBJ2-7; cdr3_nt: TGTGCCAGCAGCGCGATGAGCTCACGGGGTATCCACGAGCAGTACTTC; cdr3_aa: CASSAMSSRGIHEQYF